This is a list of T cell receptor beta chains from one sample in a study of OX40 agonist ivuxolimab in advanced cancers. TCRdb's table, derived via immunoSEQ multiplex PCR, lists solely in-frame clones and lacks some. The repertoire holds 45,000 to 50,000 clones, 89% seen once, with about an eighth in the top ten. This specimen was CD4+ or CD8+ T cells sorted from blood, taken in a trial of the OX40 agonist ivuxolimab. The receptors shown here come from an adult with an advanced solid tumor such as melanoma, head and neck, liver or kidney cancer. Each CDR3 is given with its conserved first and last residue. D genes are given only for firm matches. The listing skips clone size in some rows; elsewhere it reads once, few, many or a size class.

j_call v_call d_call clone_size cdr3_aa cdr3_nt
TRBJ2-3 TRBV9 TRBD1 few CASSARDQDRGWTDTQYF TGTGCCAGCAGCGCTCGAGACCAAGACAGGGGTTGGACAGATACGCAGTATTTT
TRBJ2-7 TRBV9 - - CASSVGQGVYYEQYF TGTGCCAGCAGCGTAGGGCAGGGAGTATACTACGAGCAGTACTTC
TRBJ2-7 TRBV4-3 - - CASSQGQASYEQYF TGCGCCAGCAGCCAAGGACAAGCTTCCTACGAGCAGTACTTC
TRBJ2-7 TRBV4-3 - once CASSQDLEGAGGSYEQYF TGCGCCAGCAGCCAAGATTTGGAGGGGGCCGGGGGTTCCTACGAGCAGTACTTC
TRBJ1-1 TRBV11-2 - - CASSSGWLSNTEAFF TGTGCCAGCAGCTCCGGGTGGTTATCGAACACTGAAGCTTTCTTT
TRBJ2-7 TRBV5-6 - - CASSPGTLYEQYF TGTGCCAGCAGCCCCGGGACACTCTACGAGCAGTACTTC
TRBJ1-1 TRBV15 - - CATSRDRAAYFMNTEAFF TGTGCCACCAGCAGAGACCGTGCGGCTTACTTCATGAACACTGAAGCTTTCTTT
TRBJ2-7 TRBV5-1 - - CASREGGAYEQYF TGCGCCAGCAGAGAAGGGGGAGCCTACGAGCAGTACTTC
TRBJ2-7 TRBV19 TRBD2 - CASSLFLAGVNEQYF TGTGCCAGTAGCCTATTCCTAGCGGGAGTAAACGAGCAGTACTTC
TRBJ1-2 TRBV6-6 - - CASSPDEGDTVYGYTF TGTGCCAGCAGCCCTGACGAGGGGGATACGGTCTATGGCTACACCTTC
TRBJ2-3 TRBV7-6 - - CASSFLTGPTDTQYF TGTGCCAGCAGCTTCCTGACGGGACCCACAGATACGCAGTATTTT
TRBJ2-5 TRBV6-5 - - CASSYRAGDFQETQYF TGTGCCAGCAGTTACAGGGCAGGGGACTTCCAAGAGACCCAGTACTTC
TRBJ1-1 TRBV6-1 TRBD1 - CASSDIHRGRMNTEAFF TGTGCCAGCAGTGACATACACAGGGGGCGCATGAACACTGAAGCTTTCTTT
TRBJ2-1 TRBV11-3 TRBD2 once CASSLGMAGAGYNEQFF TGTGCCAGCAGCTTGGGTATGGCGGGAGCAGGCTACAATGAGCAGTTCTTC
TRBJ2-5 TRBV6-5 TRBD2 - CASSSGEGIFHF TGTGCCAGCAGTTCGGGGGAGGGGATTTTTCACTTC
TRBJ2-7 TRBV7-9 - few CASSLGNEQYF TGTGCCAGCAGCCTAGGGAACGAGCAGTACTTC
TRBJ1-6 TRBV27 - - CASSFAGGWSPLHF TGTGCCAGCAGTTTCGCGGGGGGTTGGTCACCCCTCCACTTT
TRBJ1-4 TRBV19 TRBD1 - CASSRRDRVEEKLFF TGTGCCAGTAGTAGGCGGGACAGGGTGGAGGAAAAACTGTTTTTT
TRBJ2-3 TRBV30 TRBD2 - CAGTSGENTDTQYF TGTGCCGGGACTAGCGGGGAAAACACAGATACGCAGTATTTT
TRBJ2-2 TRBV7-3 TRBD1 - CASSQTGTGELFF TGTGCCAGCAGCCAGACAGGGACCGGGGAGCTGTTTTTT
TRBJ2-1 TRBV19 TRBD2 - CASSSRLAPIYNEQFF TGTGCCAGTAGTTCCCGACTAGCACCTATCTACAATGAGCAGTTCTTC
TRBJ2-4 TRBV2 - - CASSDREVAKNIQYF TGTGCCAGCAGCGACAGGGAGGTGGCCAAAAACATTCAGTACTTC
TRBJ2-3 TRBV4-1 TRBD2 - CASSPSGGPRATDTQYF TGCGCCAGCAGCCCAAGCGGGGGCCCTCGGGCCACAGATACGCAGTATTTT
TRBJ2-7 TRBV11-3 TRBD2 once CASSLMRGGPYEQYF TGTGCCAGCAGCTTGATGCGGGGGGGCCCCTACGAGCAGTACTTC
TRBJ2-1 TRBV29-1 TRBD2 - CSVEDPRGTSGYEQFF TGCAGCGTTGAAGATCCCAGGGGGACTAGCGGGTATGAGCAGTTCTTC
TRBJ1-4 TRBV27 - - CASSLSVANEKLFF TGTGCCAGCAGTTTAAGTGTAGCTAATGAAAAACTGTTTTTT
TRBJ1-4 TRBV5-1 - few CASTTGTVTNEKLFF TGCGCCAGCACTACAGGAACTGTGACTAATGAAAAACTGTTTTTT
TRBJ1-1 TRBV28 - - CASSFPVGLGMNTEAFF TGTGCCAGCAGTTTCCCCGTGGGCCTGGGGATGAACACTGAAGCTTTCTTT
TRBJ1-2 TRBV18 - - CASSPGPPEGYTF TGTGCCAGCTCACCGGGTCCTCCTGAGGGCTACACCTTC
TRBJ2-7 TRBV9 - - CASSGSSSYEQYF TGTGCCAGCAGCGGGTCTAGCTCCTACGAGCAGTACTTC
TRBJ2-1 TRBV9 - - CASSVRPPNEQFF TGTGCCAGCAGCGTGAGACCACCCAATGAGCAGTTCTTC
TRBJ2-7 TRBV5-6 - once CASSLGGQGVYEQYF TGTGCCAGCAGCTTGGGGGGGCAGGGAGTGTACGAGCAGTACTTC
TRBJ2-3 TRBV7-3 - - CASSFVTGPAGDTQYF TGTGCCAGCAGCTTCGTAACGGGACCCGCCGGAGATACGCAGTATTTT
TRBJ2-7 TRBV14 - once CASSPGPYEQYF TGTGCCAGCAGCCCGGGACCGTACGAGCAGTACTTC
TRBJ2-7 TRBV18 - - CASSPVAGSYEQYF TGTGCCAGCTCACCAGTGGCGGGTAGCTACGAGCAGTACTTC
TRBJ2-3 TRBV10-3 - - CAISEVFEGTDTQYF TGTGCCATCAGTGAGGTGTTTGAGGGCACAGATACGCAGTATTTT
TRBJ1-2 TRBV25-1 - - CASSEGGRNYGYTF TGTGCCAGCAGTGAAGGGGGACGGAACTATGGCTACACCTTC
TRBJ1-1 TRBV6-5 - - CASSYGPGSTEAFF TGTGCCAGCAGTTACGGCCCGGGTTCAACTGAAGCTTTCTTT
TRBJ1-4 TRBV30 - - CAWSVSAGIEKLFF TGTGCCTGGAGTGTATCGGCGGGGATTGAAAAACTGTTTTTT
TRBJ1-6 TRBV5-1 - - CASSLNGASSPLHF TGCGCCAGCAGTCTAAATGGTGCAAGTTCACCCCTCCACTTT
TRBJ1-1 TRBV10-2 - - CASSGQGGRYTEAFF TGCGCCAGCAGTGGGCAGGGCGGTAGGTACACTGAAGCTTTCTTT
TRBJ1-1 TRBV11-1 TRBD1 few CASSLVGTGDMGAFF TGTGCCAGCAGCTTAGTGGGGACAGGGGACATGGGAGCTTTCTTT
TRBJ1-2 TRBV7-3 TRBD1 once CASSPNPTGLGYTF TGTGCCAGCAGCCCGAACCCGACAGGGCTTGGCTACACCTTC
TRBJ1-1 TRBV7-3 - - CASSNHQGPNTEAFF TGTGCCAGCAGCAACCACCAGGGACCGAACACTGAAGCTTTCTTT
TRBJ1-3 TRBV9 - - CASSVSTSGNTIYF TGTGCCAGCAGCGTTAGTACTTCTGGAAACACCATATATTTT